A single T cell receptor beta chain is shown here with its context. The antigen is not known. The data stem from a study of T cell responses to AZD1222 COVID-19 vaccine. Germline V gene lookup returns CDR1 LGHDT and CDR2 YNNKEL (reference sequence). With 3 bases clipped from V and 6 bases from J, the junction kept 4 bases outside the gene matches. This CDR3 comprises 13 residues. Produced via immunoSEQ multiplex PCR; TCRdb's table is partial and in-frame only. The table has 130,000 to 150,000 clones, 92% seen once. Study observations and caveats: Repertoires were obtained only post-peak T cell response. The span of vaccine-associated CD4 TCRs extended across spike, with dominance at 160-218 and 743-854. The donor cohort was predominantly white British with a female majority, and clonal diversity may have been underestimated.

The specimen was peripheral blood, collected on day 0 of AZD1222 vaccination. The sequence was obtained from an adult in good health. This chain links TRBV3-1 (or the pseudogene TRBV3-2) with TRBJ2-7; 8 nucleotides match TRBD2. CDR3: CASSQNSGGEQYF. CDR3 DNA sequence: TGTGCCAGCAGCCAGAACAGCGGGGGCGAGCAGTACTTC.